The 30 T cell receptor beta chains below come from one sample, sequenced in a study of identical twins. TCRdb ran MiXCR on the 5' RACE reads and lists one entry per CDR3 protein. The data show 700,000 or so distinct CDR3 sequences, less than 10% seen once. These same data were also listed under a study on yellow fever vaccine responses in identical twins.

Sequencing was carried out using PBMCs. All receptors derive from a woman between 18 and 29 years old in good health.

The genes are TRBV20-1 and TRBJ2-7; maybe TRBD2 (5 bases). Germline V gene data show CDR1 as DFQATT and CDR2 as SNEGSKA (reference sequence). CDR3 length: 14 residues. Deletions cut 6 bases from V and 0 bases from J, with 15 bases between. The DNA for the CDR3 is TGCAGTGCGACCAAGACTAAAACCTCCTACGAGCAGTACTTC. This encodes CSATKTKTSYEQYF.

This clonotype was recorded at least ten times. The CDR3: CASSLPSGGPQETQYF. CDR3 sequence (DNA): TGCGCCAGCAGCTTGCCCAGCGGGGGACCCCAAGAGACCCAGTACTTC. J is TRBJ2-5 and V is TRBV5-1; 8 nucleotides agree with TRBD2. The germline V gene has CDR1 SGHRS and CDR2 YFSETQ. The V and J ends lost 1 base and 1 base, in that order; junction bases with no gene match: 6. The CDR3 is 16 residues long.

V gene TRBV4-2 combines with J gene TRBJ1-3; 7 bases match TRBD1. The germline V gene has CDR1 LGHNA and CDR2 YNFKEQ. There are 17 residues in the CDR3. The trim removed 3 bases at V and 1 base at J, leaving 9 bases unmatched. The CDR3 loop is CASSHAQGTGSGNTIYF. CDR3 DNA sequence: TGTGCCAGCAGCCATGCACAGGGGACGGGGTCTGGAAACACCATATATTTT.

In its sample, this clonotype was seen a few times. The chain has TRBV9 and TRBJ2-2; D is unclear. The germline V gene has CDR1 SGDLS and CDR2 YYNGEE. The CDR3 spans 14 residues. The V end lost 0 bases, the J end lost 3 bases, and 6 bases lay between the germline ends. CDR3 in amino acids: CASSVDPDTGELFF. The CDR3 region has the DNA TGTGCCAGCAGCGTAGACCCGGACACCGGGGAGCTGTTTTTT.

This chain links TRBV29-1 with TRBJ2-5; 8 bases line up with TRBD1. The CDR3 contains 15 residues. From germline, CDR1 is SQVTM and CDR2 ANQGSEA. The ends lost 6 bases at V and 1 base at J; junction bases unmatched: 10. This CDR3 reads CSVNPRGQAQETQYF. CDR3 nucleotides: TGCAGCGTCAACCCTAGGGGACAGGCCCAAGAGACCCAGTACTTC.

In its sample, this clonotype was seen a few times. This chain uses TRBV24-1 with TRBJ2-2, with a tentative D call TRBD2 (6 bases). The CDR3 runs 15 residues. The V gene lost 9 bases and the J gene lost 2 bases, with 15 bases spanning the gap. CDR1 and CDR2 from the germline V gene are KGHDR and SFDVKD. The CDR3 coding sequence is TGTGCCACCCGACCGGGGGTCGAAAACACCGGGGAGCTGTTTTTT. This codes for CATRPGVENTGELFF.

This chain uses TRBV28 with TRBJ2-5, with D hard to call. Germline V CDR1 and CDR2: MDHEN, SYDVKM. This CDR3 is 15 amino acids long. Trimming shortened V by 2 bases and J by 2 bases, and 12 bases separated the two germline ends. The CDR3: CASSLHRLGQETQYF. The CDR3 nucleotides read TGTGCCAGCAGTTTACACCGGTTGGGGCAAGAGACCCAGTACTTC.

The chain recombines TRBV20-1 with TRBJ2-7; the match to TRBD2 covers 13 bases. The CDR3 is made up of 14 amino acids. Germline V lookup: CDR1 DFQATT, CDR2 SNEGSKA (reference sequence). Unmatched junction bases numbered 5, after V lost 6 bases and J lost 3 bases. The CDR3 sequence is CSARTSGSFYEQYF. The CDR3 region has the DNA TGCAGTGCGCGGACTAGCGGGAGTTTCTACGAGCAGTACTTC.

V gene TRBV4-3 combines with J gene TRBJ2-1, with TRBD2 as a possible D gene (5 bases). The CDR3 runs 15 residues. With 1 base removed from V and 6 bases from J, the gap between germline ends came to 13 bases. Germline V lookup: CDR1 LGHNA, CDR2 YSLEER. This chain's CDR3 is CASSQVGAVSNEQFF. DNA of the CDR3: TGCGCCAGCAGCCAAGTTGGAGCGGTAAGCAATGAGCAGTTCTTC.

This clonotype showed up just a few times. V is TRBV29-1 and J is TRBJ2-7, with 10 bases identical to TRBD2. V shed 5 bases and J 5 bases; nucleotides not matched to a gene: 6. The CDR3 has 13 residues. Germline V gene lookup returns CDR1 SQVTM and CDR2 ANQGSEA. CDR3 nucleotide sequence: TGCAGCGTTAGAGCGGGAGGGCCTGACGAGCAGTACTTC. Protein: CSVRAGGPDEQYF.

This clonotype was observed a few times. This sequence joins TRBV7-8 and TRBJ2-2; 11 bases align to TRBD2. The CDR3 covers 16 residues. CDR1 and CDR2 from the germline V gene are SGHVS and FQNEAQ. V trimming: 2 bases; J trimming: 7 bases; junction bases outside the gene matches: 6. CDR3 amino acids: CASSLLAGGKNGELFF. The CDR3 DNA reads as TGTGCCAGCAGCTTATTAGCGGGAGGGAAGAACGGGGAGCTGTTTTTT.

This clonotype was seen many times. V is TRBV25-1 and J is TRBJ2-3; TRBD1 agrees at 12 bases. CDR3 length: 16 amino acids. The V and J ends lost 2 bases and 5 bases, in that order; junction bases with no gene match: 5. Germline lookup yields CDR1 MGHDK and CDR2 SYGVNS. This chain's CDR3 is CASSERDRGLRDTQYF. The CDR3 nucleotides are TGTGCCAGCAGTGAAAGGGACAGGGGGCTGAGAGATACGCAGTATTTT.

The genes are TRBV7-2 and TRBJ1-5; D uncertain. CDR1 is SGHTA and CDR2 is FQGNSA in the germline V gene. CDR3 length equals 15 residues. Trimming removed 5 bases from V and 9 bases from J, with 20 bases in between. CDR3 protein: CASSLGRETLRPQHF. In nucleotides, the CDR3 is TGTGCCAGCAGCCTAGGACGGGAAACGTTACGGCCCCAGCATTTT.

The rearrangement links TRBV9 to TRBJ2-3; D gene unclear. The V and J ends lost 1 base and 2 bases respectively, with 8 bases between them. The length of the CDR3 is 14 residues. Per germline, CDR1 SGDLS and CDR2 YYNGEE. The CDR3 nucleotides read TGTGCCAGCAGCGTAAGACTGAACACAGATACGCAGTATTTT. It is translated as CASSVRLNTDTQYF.

The chain couples TRBV10-3 to TRBJ2-2; D perhaps matches TRBD2 (5 bases). V lost 9 bases and J 7 bases, leaving 9 bases between the germline ends. Germline V lookup: CDR1 ENHRY, CDR2 SYGVKD. The CDR3 is 11 residues long. The CDR3 protein is CAIGRGGELFF. The DNA of the CDR3 is TGTGCCATAGGTCGGGGCGGGGAGCTGTTTTTT.

This chain connects TRBV20-1 to TRBJ1-2, with a possible D match to TRBD1 (5 bases). V shed 0 bases and J shed 1 base, with 6 bases lying between them. Germline V lookup: CDR1 DFQATT, CDR2 SNEGSKA (reference sequence). The CDR3 consists of 13 residues. CDR3 sequence: CSARDQGNYGYTF. The CDR3 coding sequence is TGCAGTGCTAGAGATCAGGGTAACTATGGCTACACCTTC.

This clonotype came up many times. V is TRBV29-1 and J is TRBJ1-1, with TRBD1 matching 9 bases. There are 12 residues in the CDR3. The V and J ends lost 7 bases and 5 bases, in that order; junction bases with no gene match: 5. The germline V gene encodes CDR1 SQVTM and CDR2 ANQGSEA. Here the CDR3 reads CSGRTGETEAFF. The DNA for the CDR3 is TGCAGCGGACGGACAGGGGAAACTGAAGCTTTCTTT. Together with reference TRBV29-1 and TRBJ1-1, the CDR3 gives the full variable domain: SAVISQKPSRDICQRGTSLTIQCQVDSQVTMMFWYRQQPGQSLTLIATANQGSEATYESGFVIDKFPISRPNLTFSTLTVSNMSPEDSSIYLCSGRTGETEAFFGQGTRLTVV.

This clonotype has only a few counts. The chain employs TRBV6-2 or TRBV6-3 and TRBJ2-1; 10 bases are shared with TRBD2. In germline, CDR1 is MNHEY, CDR2 SVGEGT. The CDR3 spans 15 residues. Trimming removed 5 bases from V and 9 bases from J; junction bases left unmatched: 10. The CDR3 here is CASSHAGTSVGEQFF. Here the CDR3 DNA reads TGTGCCAGCAGTCACGCCGGGACTAGCGTTGGTGAGCAGTTCTTC.

This clonotype was found a few times. The genes are TRBV9 and TRBJ2-3; D gene ambiguous. CDR3 length equals 15 residues. The V end lost 2 bases, the J end lost 0 bases, and 10 bases lay between the germline ends. Germline V gives CDR1 SGDLS, CDR2 YYNGEE. The chain's CDR3 is CASSVPGSSTDTQYF. The CDR3 region has the DNA TGTGCCAGCAGCGTCCCCGGCAGTAGCACAGATACGCAGTATTTT.

This clonotype was detected only a few times. The chain recombines TRBV5-8 with TRBJ2-1, with D possibly matching TRBD1 (6 bases). V was clipped by 4 bases and J by 8 bases, with 10 bases between them. Germline CDR1 is SGHTS and CDR2 is YDEGEE. The CDR3 contains 12 residues. The CDR3 reads CASSKNRDEQFF. DNA of the CDR3: TGTGCCAGCAGCAAAAACAGGGATGAGCAGTTCTTC.

The rearrangement joins TRBV7-2 to TRBJ2-7; possible D gene TRBD2, 5 bases. Trimming removed 1 base at V and 2 bases at J, with 12 bases between. The CDR3 is made up of 15 amino acids. CDR1 SGHTA and CDR2 FQGNSA come from the germline V gene. Written as DNA, the CDR3 is TGTGCCAGCAGCTTAGAGGAGCGGTCCGCCTACGAGCAGTACTTC. Protein product: CASSLEERSAYEQYF.

This chain connects TRBV29-1 to TRBJ1-4; 8 bases fit TRBD1. V lost 6 bases and J lost 5; bases outside the gene matches: 11. The CDR3 length is 15 residues. The germline V gene encodes CDR1 SQVTM and CDR2 ANQGSEA. The CDR3 spells CSVGEQGDMNEKLFF. CDR3 nucleotides: TGCAGCGTCGGGGAACAGGGGGACATGAATGAAAAACTGTTTTTT.

This clonotype was seen more than once but under ten times. This chain links TRBV27 with TRBJ2-5; 8 nucleotides align to TRBD1. The germline CDR1 and CDR2 sequences are MNHEY and SMNVEV (reference sequence). J gave up 5 bases and V 1 base, and 6 bases lay outside the gene matches. CDR3 length: 15 residues. The CDR3 loop is CASSLWAGGLETQYF. CDR3 coding DNA: TGTGCCAGCAGTTTATGGGCAGGGGGCTTGGAGACCCAGTACTTC.

In its sample, this clonotype was seen many times. In DNA, the CDR3 is TGTGCCAGCAGCCGGGGCCACAATCAGCCCCAGCATTTT. Protein product: CASSRGHNQPQHF. The gene calls are TRBV25-1 and TRBJ1-5, with D perhaps matching TRBD1 (5 bases). The CDR3 has 13 amino acids. Per the germline V gene, CDR1 is MGHDK and CDR2 is SYGVNS. Trimming shortened V by 6 bases and J by 3 bases, and 9 bases separated the two germline ends.

J is TRBJ2-5 and V is TRBV29-1; 10 positions agree with TRBD2. The CDR3 runs 14 residues. Trimming at V came to 7 bases and at J to 3 bases, leaving 8 bases not matched to a gene. Germline V gene sequence: CDR1 SQVTM, CDR2 ANQGSEA. The CDR3 reads CSASTSGLEETQYF. CDR3 bases: TGCAGCGCCTCGACTAGCGGGCTGGAAGAGACCCAGTACTTC.

The chain is built from TRBV7-8 and TRBJ1-2, with TRBD1 matching 8 bases. The CDR3 is 12 residues long. Trimming cost V 1 base and J 10 bases; bases outside gene matches: 2. The V gene's germline CDR1 is SGHVS and CDR2 FQNEAQ. The CDR3 coding sequence is TGTGCCAGCAGCTTAGAGGGACAGGTCTACACCTTC. It translates to CASSLEGQVYTF.

This clonotype was counted a few times. This rearrangement joins TRBV6-1 to TRBJ2-1, with D possibly matching TRBD2 (5 bases). V gave up 6 bases and J gave up 0 bases, with 12 bases separating them. The CDR3 runs to 15 residues. CDR1 is MNHNS and CDR2 is SASEGT in the germline V gene. The CDR3, as DNA: TGTGCCAGCAGGGACTTTCTGAGCTCCTACAATGAGCAGTTCTTC. Encoded protein: CASRDFLSSYNEQFF.

This clonotype was seen only a few times. The genes are TRBV14 and TRBJ2-7; 7 nucleotides align to TRBD2. The V gene end was trimmed by 0 bases and the J gene end by 0 bases; junction bases not matched to a gene: 11. Germline CDR1 reads SGHDN; CDR2 reads FVKESK. This CDR3 has 18 amino acids. CDR3 DNA sequence: TGTGCCAGCAGCCAAGACGGTTTTGGGGGGGTCCGCTCCTACGAGCAGTACTTC. Translating it yields CASSQDGFGGVRSYEQYF.

This clonotype was observed at least ten times. V usage is TRBV25-1 and J usage is TRBJ2-1, with a tentative D call TRBD2 (6 bases). The V end was cut by 5 bases, the J end by 9 bases, with 29 bases between. The CDR3 runs to 18 residues. Germline CDR1 reads MGHDK; CDR2 reads SYGVNS. The CDR3 sequence: CASSLTMGRDSLSIEQFF. The DNA for the CDR3 is TGTGCCAGCAGTCTTACAATGGGTCGGGACTCCCTCTCGATTGAGCAGTTCTTC.

This clonotype was detected a few times. One junction end does not reproduce the germline sequence, and a read error may be involved. This rearrangement joins TRBV20-1 to TRBJ2-5; D unclear. The CDR3 consists of 11 residues. CDR1 and CDR2 (germline): DFQATT, SNEGSKA (reference sequence). CDR3 nucleotides: TGCAGTGCTAGGGGGATAGATTTCATGAAGTTC. It codes for CSARGIDFMKF.